These 14 T cell receptor beta chains were all obtained from the same sample, sequenced in a study of blood T cells in healthy people across ages. For the second PCR, which ran for about 6 to 11 cycles, a sample-barcoded 5' primer and a J-beta primer mix were used. In TCRdb, the 5' RACE reads were re-called with MiXCR into one record per CDR3 protein. The sample lists roughly 1.9 million distinct CDR3 sequences, about two fifths occurring once. The sequenced sample was blood. The receptor source for this set is a human donor in good health.

This chain uses TRBV28 with TRBJ2-3; tentative D call: TRBD2 (7 bases). The CDR3 extends over 18 amino acids. Per germline, CDR1 MDHEN and CDR2 SYDVKM. Between the trimmed V and J ends, which lost 6 bases and 0 bases, there was a span of 22 bases. The CDR3 spells CASRKGGAGGPSTDTQYF. In DNA, the CDR3 is TGTGCCAGCAGGAAGGGGGGGGCCGGGGGGCCTAGCACAGATACGCAGTATTTT.

The CDR3: CASSLTGLENGETQYF. DNA of the CDR3: TGCGCCAGCAGCCTAACGGGACTAGAGAACGGAGAGACCCAGTACTTC. This chain links TRBV4-3 with TRBJ2-5, with 8 bases identical to TRBD2. J lost 4 bases, V lost 4 bases, and 11 bases had no gene match. Per germline, CDR1 LGHNA and CDR2 YSLEER. The CDR3 consists of 16 residues.

In this sample, this clonotype turned up a few times. The CDR3 is CASSFDREPGYTF. The DNA for the CDR3 is TGTGCCAGCAGCTTCGACAGGGAACCTGGCTACACCTTC. This chain connects TRBV7-2 to TRBJ1-2, with 7 bases matching TRBD1. Germline trimming cut 3 bases from V and 7 bases from J; bases unmatched to any gene: 5. Germline V gene data show CDR1 as SGHTA and CDR2 as FQGNSA. This CDR3 region has 13 residues. The full variable domain, its missing parts supplied by reference TRBV7-2 and TRBJ1-2, is GAGVSQSPSNKVTEKGKDVELRCDPISGHTALYWYRQSLGQGLEFLIYFQGNSAPDKSGLPSDRFSAERTGGSVSTLTIQRTQQEDSAVYLCASSFDREPGYTFGSGTRLTVV.

The rearrangement uses TRBV11-2 and TRBJ1-6; a possible D gene is TRBD1 (6 bases). Trimming pared 5 bases from V and 5 bases from J, leaving 10 bases between. The CDR3 sequence is 14 residues long. The germline V gene has CDR1 SGHAT and CDR2 FQNNGV. CDR3 coding DNA: TGTGCCAGCAGCATCCGGGACAATAATTCACCCCTCCACTTT. Its protein product is CASSIRDNNSPLHF.

Only a few counts were recorded for this clonotype. One end of the junction varies from germline; a read error may be responsible. V is TRBV9 and J is TRBJ1-2; D possibly corresponds to TRBD1 (6 bases). CDR3 length: 16 amino acids. Germline loops: CDR1 SGDLS, CDR2 YYNGEE. Here the CDR3 reads CTSSGAGQNFNYGYTF. In DNA, the CDR3 is TGTACCAGCAGCGGAGCCGGACAGAACTTTAACTATGGCTACACCTTC.

V is TRBV12-3 or TRBV12-4 and J is TRBJ2-7, with no clear D. This CDR3 comprises 13 residues. V was cut by 1 base and J by 6 bases, with 10 bases left in between. The CDR3 nucleotides read TGTGCCAGCAGTTTAGGCAGGTCTTGCGAGCAGTACTTC. This gives the protein CASSLGRSCEQYF.

The chain couples TRBV4-1 to TRBJ2-1, with a possible D match to TRBD1 (5 bases). Germline loops: CDR1 MGHRA, CDR2 YSYEKL. The CDR3 is made up of 17 amino acids. V lost 4 bases, J lost 0 bases, and 16 bases lay in between. The CDR3 spells CASSPRLDSYSYNEQFF. The CDR3, as DNA: TGCGCCAGCAGCCCCCGGCTAGACAGTTACTCCTACAATGAGCAGTTCTTC.

This sequence joins TRBV29-1 and TRBJ1-2; tentatively, D is TRBD1 (6 bases). The CDR3 is made up of 13 amino acids. The ends were cut back, 7 bases at V and 7 bases at J, with 19 bases in the middle. Germline CDR1 reads SQVTM; CDR2 reads ANQGSEA. CDR3 residues: CSAPSEGGFGYTF. Here the CDR3 DNA reads TGCAGCGCCCCCTCTGAGGGGGGTTTTGGCTACACCTTC.

The V gene is TRBV2, the J gene TRBJ2-1; D may be TRBD1 (5 bases). The germline V and J ends were trimmed by 2 bases and 8 bases, with 13 bases remaining between them. This CDR3 is built from 14 residues. Germline loops: CDR1 SNHLY, CDR2 FYNNEI. The DNA of the CDR3 is TGTGCCAGCAGTGAAAGGCCCCAAGGGGATGAGCAGTTCTTC. It codes for CASSERPQGDEQFF.

This clonotype has just a few counts. This chain uses TRBV4-1 with TRBJ2-5, with 7 bases identical to TRBD2. CDR1 and CDR2 (germline): MGHRA, YSYEKL. The CDR3 has 15 amino acids. J was trimmed by 5 bases and V by 4 bases; bases with no gene match: 10. CDR3 sequence (DNA): TGCGCCAGCAGCCTTCTAGCGGTCGCCGGGGAGACCCAGTACTTC. This codes for CASSLLAVAGETQYF.

V is TRBV6-6 and J is TRBJ2-7; D is possibly TRBD2 (5 bases). The J call may be wrong; the DNA end is better matched by TRBJ2-5. The V gene's germline CDR1 is MNHNY and CDR2 SVGAGI (reference sequence). The CDR3 has 11 amino acids. The chain's CDR3 is CASFLGGTQYF. The CDR3 bases are TGTGCCAGCTTCCTTGGAGGGACCCAGTACTTC.

This clonotype has a count of ten or more. The gene calls are TRBV15 and TRBJ2-5, with TRBD2 matching 8 bases. The germline gives CDR1 LNHNV, CDR2 YYDKDF (reference sequence). The CDR3 is made up of 18 amino acids. The trim removed 3 bases at V and 4 bases at J, leaving 16 bases unmatched. CDR3 in DNA: TGTGCCACCAGCAGGGGCTCCTCGTCGGGGGGGCGCGGAGAGACCCAGTACTTC. Protein: CATSRGSSSGGRGETQYF.

This clonotype was seen more than once but under ten times. A much larger clonotype is one base distant, so this may be a read error. This sequence joins TRBV5-1 and TRBJ1-2, with D tentatively TRBD1 (5 bases). Trimming removed 0 bases at V and 4 bases at J, with 7 bases between. Germline lookup yields CDR1 SGHRS and CDR2 YFSETQ. CDR3 size: 13 residues. The CDR3 here is CASSLGDVYGYTF. The CDR3 region has the DNA TGCGCCAGCAGCTTGGGGGACGTCTATGGCTACACCTTC.

The chain has TRBV28 and TRBJ2-7; TRBD1 agrees at 7 bases. This CDR3 is 15 amino acids long. Germline-derived CDR1 and CDR2 are MDHEN and SYDVKM. After removal of 2 bases from V and 3 bases from J, the junction contained 7 bases not matched to a gene. The CDR3 sequence is CASSLLGTDDYEQYF. The DNA of the CDR3 is TGTGCCAGCAGTTTACTCGGGACAGACGACTACGAGCAGTACTTC.